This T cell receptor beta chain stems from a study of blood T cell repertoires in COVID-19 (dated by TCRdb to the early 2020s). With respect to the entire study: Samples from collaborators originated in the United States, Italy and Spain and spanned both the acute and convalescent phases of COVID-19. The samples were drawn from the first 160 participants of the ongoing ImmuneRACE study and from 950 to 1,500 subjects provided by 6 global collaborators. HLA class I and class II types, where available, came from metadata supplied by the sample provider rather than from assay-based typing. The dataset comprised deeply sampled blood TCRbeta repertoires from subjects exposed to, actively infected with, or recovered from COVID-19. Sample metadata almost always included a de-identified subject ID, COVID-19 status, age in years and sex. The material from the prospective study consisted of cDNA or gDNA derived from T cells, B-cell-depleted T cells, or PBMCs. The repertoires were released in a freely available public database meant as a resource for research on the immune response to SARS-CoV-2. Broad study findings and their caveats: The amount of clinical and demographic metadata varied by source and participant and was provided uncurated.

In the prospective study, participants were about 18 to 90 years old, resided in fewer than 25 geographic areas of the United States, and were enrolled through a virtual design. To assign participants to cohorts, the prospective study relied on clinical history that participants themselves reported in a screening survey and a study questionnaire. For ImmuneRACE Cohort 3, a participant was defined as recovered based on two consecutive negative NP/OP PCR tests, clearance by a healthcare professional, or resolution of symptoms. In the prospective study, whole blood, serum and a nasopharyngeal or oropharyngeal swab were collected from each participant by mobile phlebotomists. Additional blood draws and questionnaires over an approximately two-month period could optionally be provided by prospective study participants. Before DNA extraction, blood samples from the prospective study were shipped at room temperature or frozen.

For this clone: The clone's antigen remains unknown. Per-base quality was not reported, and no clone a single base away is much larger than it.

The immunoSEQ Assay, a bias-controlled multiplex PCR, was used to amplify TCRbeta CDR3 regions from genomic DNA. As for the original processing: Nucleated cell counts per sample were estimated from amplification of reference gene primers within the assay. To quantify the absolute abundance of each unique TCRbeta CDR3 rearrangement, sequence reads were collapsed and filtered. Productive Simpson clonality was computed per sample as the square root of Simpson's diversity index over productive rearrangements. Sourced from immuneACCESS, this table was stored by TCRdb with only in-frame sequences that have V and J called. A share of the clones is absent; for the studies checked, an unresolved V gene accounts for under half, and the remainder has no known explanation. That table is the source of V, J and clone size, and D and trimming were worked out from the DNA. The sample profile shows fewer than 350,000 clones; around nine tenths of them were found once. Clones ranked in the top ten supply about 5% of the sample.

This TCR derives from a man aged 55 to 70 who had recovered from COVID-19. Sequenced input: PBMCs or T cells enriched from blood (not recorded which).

The CDR3 protein sequence reads: CASSFGREETQYF. In nucleotide form, the sequence is TGTGCCAGCAGCTTCGGCAGGGAAGAGACCCAGTACTTC. The sequence joins TRBV7-3 to TRBJ2-5, and TRBD1 may be the D gene, going by 5 matching bases. Trimming at the junction amounts to 3 bases on V and 3 bases on J, and the germline ends lie 8 bases apart. Taken from the germline V gene, the CDR1 and CDR2 loops are SGHTA and FQGTGA. Including cysteine and phenylalanine, the CDR3 has 13 amino acids. The CDR3 DNA has 39 bases and is translated from base 1.